This T cell receptor (beta chain) was captured in a study of beta chain features in type 1 diabetes (dated by TCRdb to the late 2010s). Notes on the research overall: Mean age, gender distribution, total cell number and subset yield were not different between patients and healthy donors. A total of roughly 100,000,000 sorted cells were examined across all samples, and the number of cells per subset was strongly correlated with RNA yield. In the study, TCRB repertoires of sorted circulating CD4+ T cell subsets from recently diagnosed type 1 diabetes patients were compared with those of matched healthy donors. Regulatory and stem cell-like memory subsets were obtained from only 8 patients and about 8 healthy donors, while naive and central memory subsets were obtained from all 30 or so donors. What the authors observed across the whole study: Naive, central memory and regulatory TCRB repertoires appeared to be more similar among patients than among healthy donors. Type 1 diabetes patients showed a moderate but significant shortening of TCRB CDR3 length in all four CD4+ subsets. At VDJ recombination sites, type 1 diabetes patients had fewer insertions and more deleted nucleotides, which implies abnormalities in thymic rearrangement. PCR may preferentially amplify shorter templates, but because patient and control samples were amplified and corrected together, any resulting skew would affect both groups equally. Because cDNA was sequenced instead of genomic DNA, activated cells with high expression could be over-represented, although the groups did not differ in activation or CD3 levels. Only small numbers of individuals were included in the HLA sub-analyses, which left unresolved whether HLA type had any influence on TCRB rearrangement.

All of the isolated RNA was reverse transcribed with the High Capacity cDNA Reverse Transcription Kit, so expressed TCRB transcripts were sequenced. Naive, central memory and regulatory T cell samples underwent deep immunoSEQ sequencing, averaging about 3.5 million total reads per sample. After sorted cells were lysed in RLT buffer, RNA was extracted with DNase-treated RNeasy Micro or Mini kits, with the choice depending on cell number. Each cell subset was processed separately to prevent cross-contamination, with patient and healthy donor samples processed together. The immunoSEQ multiplex PCR was used to amplify TCRB sequences from cDNA, generating 87-bp fragments that spanned the CDR3 region. Sequencing of the amplicons was performed on the Illumina HiSeq platform. The authors' pipeline ran thus. Synthetic template baselines were used to correct PCR bias computationally, reads within Hamming distance 2 were collapsed together, and singletons that could not be merged were discarded. Reads were aligned against IMGT to assign V, D and J genes, CDR3 length and insertions or deletions at six rearrangement sites. Within each subset, clonotype counts were normalized to sorted cell number, after which true diversity and Gini coefficients were computed with the tcR R package. The overlap coefficient, calculated on TCRB nucleotide sequences, was used to quantify repertoire sharing. Out-of-frame TCRB sequences from naive cells were analyzed as a proxy for the pre-selection repertoire. TCRdb limited this immuneACCESS table to in-frame rearrangements with V and J called. A share of clones is missing; checked studies link under half to unresolved V genes, and the rest is unexplained. The V and J calls and clone size come from that table; D and trimming were worked out from the DNA. The sample yields 300,000 to 450,000 clones; roughly 12% were counted once. The ten largest clones capture 0.0095% to 0.013% of the sample.

Each donor gave one peripheral blood draw, around 0.12 L on average, collected into heparinised tubes. Using a panel that included CD45RO, CCR7, CD25, CD127, CD95 and CD27, naive, central memory, regulatory and stem cell-like memory CD4+ T cells were sorted on a BD FACSAria II. A purity above 95% was achieved for all sorted populations. PBMCs were isolated right away by Lymphoprep density gradient centrifugation and were stained directly, without culture. So that batch effects would be minimized, each experiment stained and sorted samples in pairs, pairing one healthy donor with one patient. This clone has only a few counts. No cognate antigen has been identified for it. No base qualities exist here, and no much larger clone lies one base off it. Spanning cysteine to phenylalanine, the CDR3 consists of 13 amino acids. Only the CDR3 DNA stays, 39 bases, in frame from base 1. Trimming removed 3 bases from V and 7 bases from J, leaving 9 bases between the germline ends. As encoded in the germline V gene (reference sequence), CDR1 is LNHDA while CDR2 is SQIVND.

The sequenced sample consisted of naive CD4+ T cells from blood. The sample's cell subset or site label is to be understood as: true naive CD4+ T cells. The rearranged chain carries TRBV19 and TRBJ1-4, with no confidently assigned D gene. This receptor was identified in a woman aged 18-29 years with type 1 diabetes. The CDR3 region reads CASSMAQAEKLFF. The DNA sequence follows: TGTGCCAGTAGTATGGCCCAGGCTGAAAAACTGTTTTTT.